The 23 T cell receptor beta chains presented below share a single source sample, sequenced in a study of T cells in Graves' hyperthyroidism and ophthalmopathy. RNA transcripts served as the template for amplifying TCR beta CDR3 regions. A first-round RT-PCR of the TCR CDR3 used the HTBI primer set. Each CDR3 protein is one row after TCRdb ran MiXCR on the multiplex PCR reads. The sample holds about half a million distinct CDR3 sequences; roughly 16% are singletons and the top ten take about 31%. The sequenced sample was blood. The receptors stem from a woman aged 30 to 39 with Graves' ophthalmopathy.

This clonotype was recorded once. A much larger clone differs by one base, so this may be a read error. The chain uses TRBV2 and TRBJ1-5; D gene ambiguous. With 5 bases removed from V and 7 bases from J, the gap between germline ends came to 15 bases. Germline V gene data show CDR1 as SNHLY and CDR2 as FYNNEI. This CDR3 is built from 14 residues. DNA of the CDR3: TGTGCCAGCAGTCCTACTGGGCTTAGGCAGCCCCAGCATTTT. This codes for CASSPTGLRQPQHF. Complete variable domain (other parts from reference TRBV2 and TRBJ1-5): EPEVTQTPSHQVTQMGQEVILRCVPISNHLYFYWYRQILGQKVEFLVSFYNNEISEKSEIFDDQFSVERPDGSNFTLKIRSTKLEDSAMYFCASSPTGLRQPQHFGDGTRLSIL.

This clonotype was detected a few times. The V call is TRBV19, the J call TRBJ2-5; 11 nucleotides line up with TRBD2. Germline V CDR1 and CDR2: LNHDA, SQIVND (reference sequence). V was clipped by 4 bases and J by 4 bases; unmatched bases: 5. The CDR3 runs 15 residues. CDR3 nucleotide sequence: TGTGCCAGTAGTACGGGAGGACTAGCGGGAGAGACCCAGTACTTC. As protein: CASSTGGLAGETQYF.

This clonotype showed up many times. This sequence joins TRBV20-1 and TRBJ2-1, with 13 bases lining up with TRBD2. Unmatched junction bases numbered 24, after V lost 6 bases and J lost 4 bases. The CDR3 loop spans 21 amino acids. Germline V lookup: CDR1 DFQATT, CDR2 SNEGSKA (reference sequence). This chain's CDR3 is CSAPLQLAGGPGAHAYNEQFF. CDR3 DNA: TGCAGTGCGCCTCTACAACTAGCGGGAGGGCCGGGGGCCCATGCTTACAATGAGCAGTTCTTC.

Concerning this clonotype itself: With a much larger clone just one base away, this may be a read error. The chain is built from TRBV5-1 and TRBJ1-5; tentatively, D is TRBD1 (5 bases). V shed 3 bases and J shed 10 bases, with 14 bases lying between them. This CDR3 spans 13 amino acids. Germline values: CDR1 SGHRS, CDR2 YFSETQ. CDR3 sequence (DNA): TGCGCCAGCAGCTCGGGTTGGGGCCATCCCCAGCATTTT. Its translation: CASSSGWGHPQHF.

This clonotype was observed at least ten times. The chain is built from TRBV6-1 and TRBJ2-3; weak D call: TRBD2 (6 bases). CDR1 is MNHNS, CDR2 SASEGT, per germline. The germline V and J ends were trimmed by 5 bases and 1 base, with 19 bases remaining between them. The CDR3 extends over 17 amino acids. The CDR3 DNA reads as TGTGCCAGCAGTTCACGGAACCAAGGGAGGCGCACAGATACGCAGTATTTT. Protein: CASSSRNQGRRTDTQYF.

In its sample, this clonotype was seen many times. V gene TRBV6-2 or TRBV6-3 combines with J gene TRBJ2-1; the D call may be TRBD1 or TRBD2 (5 bases each). V was pared by 1 base and J by 9 bases, with 10 bases between. The CDR3 loop spans 13 amino acids. Per germline, CDR1 MNHEY and CDR2 SVGEGT. In DNA, the CDR3 is TGTGCCAGCAGTTACTTCTTGGGGACTGAGCAGTTCTTC. The encoded protein is CASSYFLGTEQFF.

The chain has TRBV19 and TRBJ2-7; D not certain. The CDR3 length is 12 residues. Germline assignment: CDR1 LNHDA and CDR2 SQIVND (reference sequence). V lost 5 bases to trimming and J lost 5 bases, with 10 bases between them. The CDR3 region is CASSATINEQYF. In DNA form, the CDR3 reads TGTGCCAGTAGTGCCACTATAAACGAGCAGTACTTC.

The chain employs TRBV28 and TRBJ2-7; TRBD1 matches at 12 bases. This CDR3 spans 15 amino acids. CDR1 and CDR2 (germline): MDHEN, SYDVKM. The V segment lost 3 bases and the J segment 5 bases; nucleotides outside the gene matches: 5. The CDR3 sequence: CASSLWDRGPDEQYF. CDR3 DNA sequence: TGTGCCAGCAGTTTGTGGGACAGGGGGCCTGACGAGCAGTACTTC.

The chain is built from TRBV14 and TRBJ2-7; the match to TRBD1 covers 10 bases. After removal of 1 base from V and 7 bases from J, the junction contained 13 bases not matched to a gene. The CDR3 runs to 17 residues. Germline lookup yields CDR1 SGHDN and CDR2 FVKESK. The CDR3 DNA sequence: TGTGCCAGCAGCCAAGGGGACCGGACAGGGGGTTGGTGGGAGCAGTACTTC. Amino acids: CASSQGDRTGGWWEQYF.

This rearrangement joins TRBV4-1 to TRBJ2-1, with D maybe TRBD1 (6 bases). Germline V lookup: CDR1 MGHRA, CDR2 YSYEKL. The V and J ends lost 2 bases and 2 bases respectively, with 13 bases between them. The CDR3 extends over 16 amino acids. The CDR3 sequence: CASSQPGHHTYNEQFF. The DNA of the CDR3 is TGCGCCAGCAGCCAACCGGGACACCACACCTACAATGAGCAGTTCTTC.

This clonotype was counted at least ten times. The rearrangement links TRBV18 to TRBJ2-5; TRBD1 aligns across 7 bases. Germline V gives CDR1 KGHSH, CDR2 LQKENI. This CDR3 region has 17 residues. J lost 4 bases, V lost 2 bases, and 13 bases had no gene match. As DNA, the CDR3 is TGTGCCAGCTCACCAAAGGGGGCGGCGAAGATCTTAGAGACCCAGTACTTC. Translation: CASSPKGAAKILETQYF.

The V gene is TRBV15, the J gene TRBJ2-5; D is perhaps TRBD1 (6 bases). The CDR3 consists of 15 residues. Germline CDR1 is LNHNV and CDR2 is YYDKDF (reference sequence). Trimming removed 5 bases at V and 2 bases at J, with 15 bases between. The CDR3 reads CATSHKRGLQETQYF. In DNA, the CDR3 is TGTGCCACCAGCCACAAGAGGGGGTTACAAGAGACCCAGTACTTC.

In this sample, this clonotype turned up a few times. The chain combines TRBV5-1 with TRBJ2-7; D remains unclear. The V and J ends lost 0 bases and 4 bases respectively, with 8 bases between them. This CDR3 spans 13 amino acids. Germline V CDR1 and CDR2: SGHRS, YFSETQ. For the CDR3, the DNA is TGCGCCAGCAGCTTGGGGGGTATGTACGAGCAGTACTTC. Translated, it gives CASSLGGMYEQYF.

This clonotype was seen at least ten times. The rearrangement uses TRBV2 and TRBJ2-3, with D perhaps TRBD2 (5 bases). The CDR3 spans 14 residues. Trimming pared 7 bases from V and 3 bases from J, leaving 14 bases between. CDR1 SNHLY and CDR2 FYNNEI come from the germline V gene. CDR3: CASIRAEGTDTQYF. DNA of the CDR3: TGTGCCAGCATAAGAGCGGAAGGGACAGATACGCAGTATTTT. Together with reference TRBV2 and TRBJ2-3, the CDR3 gives the full variable domain: EPEVTQTPSHQVTQMGQEVILRCVPISNHLYFYWYRQILGQKVEFLVSFYNNEISEKSEIFDDQFSVERPDGSNFTLKIRSTKLEDSAMYFCASIRAEGTDTQYFGPGTRLTVL.

At least ten counts were recorded for this clonotype. The chain uses TRBV20-1 and TRBJ1-1; possible D gene TRBD1, 6 bases. Trimming took off 0 bases at V and 0 bases at J, with 11 bases between the two ends. Germline V gene lookup returns CDR1 DFQATT and CDR2 SNEGSKA (reference sequence). This CDR3 has 15 residues. The CDR3 nucleotides are TGCAGTGCTAGAGATCAAGGGGGATTGAACACTGAAGCTTTCTTT. Amino acid sequence: CSARDQGGLNTEAFF.

This clonotype was detected ten times or more. The genes are TRBV3-1 and TRBJ1-1; no definite D call. Germline V gives CDR1 LGHDT, CDR2 YNNKEL (reference sequence). Deletions cut 0 bases from V and 7 bases from J, with 9 bases between. The CDR3 extends over 13 amino acids. The CDR3 protein is CASSQEGAFEAFF. The CDR3 coding sequence is TGTGCCAGCAGCCAAGAGGGAGCGTTTGAAGCTTTCTTT.

The chain recombines TRBV12-3 or TRBV12-4 with TRBJ2-7; no reliable D call. This CDR3 contains 11 residues. V gave up 2 bases and J gave up 9 bases, with 8 bases separating them. The CDR3 loop reads CASSLSYPQYF. DNA for the CDR3: TGTGCCAGCAGTTTAAGCTACCCGCAGTACTTC.

This clonotype was observed many times. This rearrangement joins TRBV19 to TRBJ2-5, with TRBD2 as a possible D gene (5 bases). This CDR3 comprises 13 residues. Germline CDR1 LNHDA, CDR2 SQIVND (reference sequence). Trimming took 7 bases from V and 8 from J, leaving 17 bases between them. As DNA, the CDR3 is TGTGCCAGTACCACAGTCGAGGGCGGAACCCAGTACTTC. Residues: CASTTVEGGTQYF.

This clonotype occurred many times. The CDR3 DNA reads as TGTGCCAGCAGCTTAGCTAGCGGGATGGGCAATGAGCAGTTCTTC. Translated: CASSLASGMGNEQFF. This chain joins TRBV7-2 and TRBJ2-1; 8 bases match TRBD2. The CDR3 extends over 15 amino acids. Germline V gene data show CDR1 as SGHTA and CDR2 as FQGNSA. V shed 0 bases, J shed 6 bases, and the junction held 4 bases outside the gene matches.

Points on this clonotype: This sequence may be a read error, since a much larger clone differs from it by one base. CDR3 amino acids: CASSLSHHWEQYF. CDR3 nucleotide sequence: TGTGCCAGCAGCTTGTCTCACCATTGGGAGCAGTACTTC. This chain uses TRBV5-4 with TRBJ2-7; D remains unclear. Germline V gene data show CDR1 as SGHNT and CDR2 as YYREEE (reference sequence). This CDR3 is built from 13 residues. The V gene lost 1 base and the J gene lost 7 bases, with 12 bases spanning the gap.

This clonotype was detected many times. The J gene is TRBJ2-2, the V gene TRBV20-1; D is possibly TRBD2 (5 bases). This CDR3 comprises 14 residues. Germline assignment: CDR1 DFQATT and CDR2 SNEGSKA (reference sequence). V was pared by 3 bases and J by 4 bases, with 12 bases between. The CDR3 here is CSASGLSGTGELFF. CDR3 in DNA: TGCAGTGCTAGCGGTTTAAGCGGCACCGGGGAGCTGTTTTTT.

The chain uses TRBV20-1 and TRBJ2-7; 10 nucleotides line up with TRBD1. Trimming removed 6 bases from V and 7 bases from J; junction bases left unmatched: 12. Germline CDR1 reads DFQATT; CDR2 reads SNEGSKA (reference sequence). CDR3 size: 14 residues. The CDR3 bases are TGCAGTGCAACGACAGGGGGCGCGAATAGGGAGCAGTACTTC. Its protein is CSATTGGANREQYF.

This clonotype was detected a few times. The chain carries TRBV6-1 and TRBJ2-7, with 10 bases lining up with TRBD2. V lost 5 bases and J lost 4; bases outside the gene matches: 8. CDR1 and CDR2 from the germline V gene are MNHNS and SASEGT. CDR3 length: 15 residues. Here the CDR3 reads CASSPLAGVYYEQYF. In DNA, the CDR3 is TGTGCCAGCAGTCCCCTAGCGGGAGTTTATTACGAGCAGTACTTC.